This T cell receptor beta chain emerged from a study of cytomegalovirus exposure and HLA in healthy donors. The PCR made use of 60 Vbeta and 13 Jbeta primers. TCRdb's table, derived via immunoSEQ multiplex PCR, lists solely in-frame clones and lacks some. The data show 100,000 or so clones, with about 80% seen just once and around 4% held by the top ten. This TCR derives from a man aged 35 to 55 in good health and CMV-seronegative. Sequencing was done on a sample of PBMCs.

This chain's CDR3 is CASSPRTVQGCEQYF. As DNA, the CDR3 is TGTGCCAGCAGCCCACGAACCGTACAGGGATGCGAGCAGTACTTC. The chain employs TRBV21-1 and TRBJ2-7; the DNA was not used to check the table's D call, TRBD1. TRBV21-1 is assigned pseudogene status. The CDR3 spans 15 residues.